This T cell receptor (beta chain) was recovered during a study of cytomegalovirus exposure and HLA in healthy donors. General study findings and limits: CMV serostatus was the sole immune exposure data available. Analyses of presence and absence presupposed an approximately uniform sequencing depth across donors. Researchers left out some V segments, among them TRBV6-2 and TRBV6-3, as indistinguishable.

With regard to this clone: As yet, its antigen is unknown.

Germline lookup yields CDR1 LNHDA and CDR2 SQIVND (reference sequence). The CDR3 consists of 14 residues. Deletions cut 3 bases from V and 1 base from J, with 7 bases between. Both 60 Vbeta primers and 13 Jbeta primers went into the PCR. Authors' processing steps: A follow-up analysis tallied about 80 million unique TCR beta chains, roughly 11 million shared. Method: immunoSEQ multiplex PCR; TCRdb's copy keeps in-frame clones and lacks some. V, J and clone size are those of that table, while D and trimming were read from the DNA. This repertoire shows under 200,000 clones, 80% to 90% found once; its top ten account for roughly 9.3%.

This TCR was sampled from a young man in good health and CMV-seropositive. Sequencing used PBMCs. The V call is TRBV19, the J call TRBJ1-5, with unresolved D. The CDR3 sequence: CASSISSSNQPQHF. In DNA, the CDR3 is TGTGCCAGTAGTATCAGTAGCAGCAATCAGCCCCAGCATTTT.